What follows are 5 T cell receptor beta chains derived from one specimen sequenced in a study of OX40 agonist ivuxolimab in advanced cancers. This table comes from immunoSEQ multiplex PCR, and its TCRdb copy is limited to in-frame clones, with some not included. The sample comprises some 50,000 clones, roughly four fifths of which are singletons, and 0.69% rests with the top ten. The source material was CD4+ or CD8+ T cells sorted from blood, sampled in a trial of the OX40 agonist ivuxolimab. These receptors all come from an adult with an advanced solid tumor such as melanoma, head and neck, liver or kidney cancer.

In DNA, the CDR3 is TGTGCCAGCAGCTTAAGTCTTAGGAATTCACCCCTCCACTTT. Translated: CASSLSLRNSPLHF. J is TRBJ1-6 and V is TRBV7-2; D ambiguous. Germline-derived CDR1 and CDR2 are SGHTA and FQGNSA. CDR3 length equals 14 residues. Trimming shortened V by 2 bases and J by 7 bases, and 9 bases separated the two germline ends.

This clone was found a few times. The V and J genes are TRBV15 and TRBJ1-4, with a possible D match to TRBD1 (5 bases). V dropped 7 bases and J dropped 4 bases, with 13 bases sitting between them. There are 14 residues in the CDR3. CDR1 and CDR2 (germline): LNHNV, YYDKDF (reference sequence). This chain's CDR3 is CATNGGDYNEKLFF. Here the CDR3 DNA reads TGTGCCACCAATGGGGGGGACTATAATGAAAAACTGTTTTTT.

Note on this clone: A junction boundary mismatches the germline segment, possibly from a read error. The CDR3 region is CTSSKSVGLAGSTDTQYF. The CDR3 nucleotides are TGTACCAGCAGCAAAAGCGTCGGACTAGCGGGGAGTACAGATACGCAGTATTTT. This chain connects TRBV9 to TRBJ2-3; 12 bases are shared with TRBD2. CDR3 length: 18 amino acids. The germline gives CDR1 SGDLS, CDR2 YYNGEE. Together with reference TRBV9 and TRBJ2-3, the CDR3 gives the full variable domain: DSGVTQTPKHLITATGQRVTLRCSPRSGDLSVYWYQQSLDQGLQFLIQYYNGEERAKGNILERFSAQQFPDLHSELNLSSLELGDSALYFCTSSKSVGLAGSTDTQYFGPGTRLTVL.

This chain connects TRBV28 to TRBJ2-3; maybe TRBD2 (5 bases). Germline V gene lookup returns CDR1 MDHEN and CDR2 SYDVKM. The CDR3 extends over 14 amino acids. Between the trimmed V and J ends, which lost 4 bases and 5 bases, there was a span of 13 bases. The CDR3 loop reads CASSSPIGGDTQYF. For the CDR3, the DNA is TGTGCCAGCAGTTCTCCTATTGGAGGAGATACGCAGTATTTT.

The chain has TRBV7-6 and TRBJ2-7; D not resolved. The CDR3 has 13 amino acids. Trimming pared 2 bases from V and 4 bases from J, leaving 9 bases between. CDR1 is SGHVS and CDR2 is FNYEAQ in the germline V gene. This CDR3 is CASSLQTAYEQYF. CDR3 bases: TGTGCCAGCAGCTTACAAACGGCTTACGAGCAGTACTTC.